Below are 29 T cell receptor beta chains sequenced from a single sample in a study of post-analysis software for immune sequencing data. Their recognized antigens are unknown. The study, taken as a whole, reports: When patients were compared with controls, about five TRBV segments were more frequent, TRBV5-6, TRBV5-1 and TRBV20-1 among them.

Tagging with unique molecular identifiers was a feature of the TCR beta cDNA libraries. From the PCR reads, TCRdb called clonotypes with MiXCR, one entry per CDR3 protein. The repertoire holds some 700,000 distinct CDR3 sequences, with over 45% as singletons. Material: blood. These receptors came from a girl aged 2 to 10 with multiple sclerosis.

There are a few counts of this clonotype. The genes are TRBV12-3 or TRBV12-4 and TRBJ2-1; 11 bases map to TRBD1. This CDR3 has 17 amino acids. J lost 4 bases, V lost 6 bases, and 11 bases had no gene match. Here the CDR3 reads CASSPTTGTGGYNEQFF. DNA of the CDR3: TGTGCCAGCAGCCCTACCACTGGGACAGGGGGGTACAATGAGCAGTTCTTC.

The V call is TRBV3-1, the J call TRBJ2-7; D is uncertain. The CDR3 consists of 16 residues. Germline CDR1 LGHDT, CDR2 YNNKEL (reference sequence). Trimming removed 0 bases from V and 3 bases from J, with 15 bases in between. The CDR3 loop is CASSQELKTALYEQYF. The DNA of the CDR3 is TGTGCCAGCAGCCAAGAACTTAAAACGGCACTCTACGAGCAGTACTTC.

This clonotype was seen more than once but under ten times. This chain joins TRBV2 and TRBJ2-3; 11 positions match TRBD2. The V segment lost 6 bases and the J segment 4 bases; nucleotides outside the gene matches: 9. This CDR3 has 16 amino acids. The germline gives CDR1 SNHLY, CDR2 FYNNEI. CDR3 region: CASRKFSGGAADTQYF. CDR3 in DNA: TGTGCCAGCAGGAAGTTTAGCGGGGGGGCCGCAGATACGCAGTATTTT.

The chain couples TRBV19 to TRBJ2-3; TRBD1 matches at 7 bases. There are 14 residues in the CDR3. Germline values: CDR1 LNHDA, CDR2 SQIVND (reference sequence). Losses at the gene ends were 4 bases for V and 6 bases for J; bases not matched to a gene: 7. CDR3 nucleotides: TGTGCCAGTAGTAAATTGACAGGGTCGGATACGCAGTATTTT. It codes for CASSKLTGSDTQYF. The variable domain in full, with the rest retrieved from reference TRBV19 and TRBJ2-3, is DGGITQSPKYLFRKEGQNVTLSCEQNLNHDAMYWYRQDPGQGLRLIYYSQIVNDFQKGDIAEGYSVSREKKESFPLTVTSAQKNPTAFYLCASSKLTGSDTQYFGPGTRLTVL.

The V and J genes are TRBV7-9 and TRBJ2-7, with D unresolved. The germline V and J ends were trimmed by 5 bases and 0 bases, with 11 bases remaining between them. Germline V gene data show CDR1 as SEHNR and CDR2 as FQNEAQ (reference sequence). CDR3 size: 14 residues. CDR3 region: CASSLPEDSYEQYF. The DNA of the CDR3 is TGTGCCAGCAGCCTACCCGAGGACTCCTACGAGCAGTACTTC.

In its sample, this clonotype was seen a few times. V is TRBV20-1 and J is TRBJ2-3, with 8 bases identical to TRBD2. Germline CDR1 DFQATT, CDR2 SNEGSKA (reference sequence). The CDR3 is 15 residues long. With V trimmed by 0 bases and J by 4 bases, 6 bases remained unmatched. Written as DNA, the CDR3 is TGCAGTGCTAGAGATCGGGGGGGGCGCGCAGATACGCAGTATTTT. It yields the protein CSARDRGGRADTQYF.

The rearrangement links TRBV6-1 to TRBJ2-7; D unclear. The germline V gene has CDR1 MNHNS and CDR2 SASEGT. V was trimmed by 7 bases and J by 3 bases, leaving 16 bases between them. The CDR3 is made up of 14 amino acids. DNA for the CDR3: TGTGCCAGCAAGAGTACGGCAGGCGGCTACGAGCAGTACTTC. Translating gives CASKSTAGGYEQYF.

The chain employs TRBV5-1 and TRBJ1-1, with a tentative D call TRBD1 (6 bases). In germline, CDR1 is SGHRS, CDR2 YFSETQ. The CDR3 extends over 12 amino acids. The V gene lost 6 bases and the J gene lost 2 bases, with 8 bases spanning the gap. CDR3 sequence reads: CASTDSNTEAFF. The CDR3 bases are TGCGCCAGCACGGACAGTAACACTGAAGCTTTCTTT. The variable domain in full, with the rest retrieved from reference TRBV5-1 and TRBJ1-1, is KAGVTQTPRYLIKTRGQQVTLSCSPISGHRSVSWYQQTPGQGLQFLFEYFSETQRNKGNFPGRFSGRQFSNSRSEMNVSTLELGDSALYLCASTDSNTEAFFGQGTRLTVV.

The chain links TRBV5-4 to TRBJ2-1, with D possibly called TRBD1 or TRBD2 (5 bases each). V dropped 1 base and J dropped 7 bases, with 18 bases sitting between them. Germline CDR1 is SGHNT and CDR2 is YYREEE (reference sequence). The CDR3 has 16 residues. CDR3 protein: CASSLNGAAPPNEQFF. In nucleotides, the CDR3 is TGTGCCAGCAGCTTGAACGGGGCAGCACCTCCTAATGAGCAGTTCTTC.

The rearrangement joins TRBV6-2 or TRBV6-3 to TRBJ2-1, with D tentatively TRBD2 (5 bases). Trimming stripped 7 bases from V and 12 bases from J, with 31 bases between. Germline CDR1 and CDR2: MNHEY and SVGEGT. This CDR3 region has 17 residues. This CDR3 reads CASMTPSSYPGVAGQFF. DNA for the CDR3: TGTGCCAGCATGACCCCTTCCAGTTACCCCGGGGTGGCGGGGCAGTTCTTC.

The chain uses TRBV7-9 and TRBJ1-1; TRBD1 might be the D (5 bases). CDR1 is SEHNR, CDR2 FQNEAQ, per germline (reference sequence). Trimming removed 5 bases at V and 9 bases at J, with 10 bases between. The CDR3 sequence is 11 residues long. The CDR3 is CASSGEGKAFF. As DNA, the CDR3 is TGTGCCAGCAGCGGCGAGGGGAAAGCTTTCTTT.

This chain joins TRBV2 and TRBJ2-3, with 9 bases that match TRBD2. CDR1 SNHLY and CDR2 FYNNEI come from the germline V gene. V was clipped by 4 bases and J by 1 base; unmatched bases: 3. CDR3 size: 15 residues. In DNA form, the CDR3 reads TGTGCCAGCAGTGGGTGGACTAGCGGCACAGATACGCAGTATTTT. It yields the protein CASSGWTSGTDTQYF. Looking up the rest from reference TRBV2 and TRBJ2-3 gives the full variable domain: EPEVTQTPSHQVTQMGQEVILRCVPISNHLYFYWYRQILGQKVEFLVSFYNNEISEKSEIFDDQFSVERPDGSNFTLKIRSTKLEDSAMYFCASSGWTSGTDTQYFGPGTRLTVL.

The chain carries TRBV5-1 and TRBJ2-4; 8 bases map to TRBD2. The DNA end is more similar to TRBJ2-7, so the J call may be wrong. The germline V gene encodes CDR1 SGHRS and CDR2 YFSETQ. CDR3 size: 14 residues. The CDR3: CASSLQRESYEQYF. The CDR3 coding sequence is TGCGCCAGCAGCTTGCAGCGGGAGAGCTACGAGCAGTACTTC.

The J gene is TRBJ1-2, the V gene TRBV6-5, with TRBD1 as a possible D gene (6 bases). The CDR3 length is 15 residues. Trimming removed 4 bases from V and 4 bases from J, with 16 bases in between. Germline lookup yields CDR1 MNHEY and CDR2 SVGAGI. CDR3 DNA: TGTGCCAGCAGTTCCCTCGGGACATTAGCCTATGGCTACACCTTC. Encoded protein: CASSSLGTLAYGYTF.

The CDR3 loop reads CASSQDRGLDYGYTF. CDR3 DNA sequence: TGTGCCAGCAGCCAGGACAGGGGGCTGGACTATGGCTACACCTTC. The chain recombines TRBV3-1 with TRBJ1-2, with 11 bases fitting TRBD1. Germline V lookup: CDR1 LGHDT, CDR2 YNNKEL (reference sequence). V shed 3 bases and J 3 bases; nucleotides not matched to a gene: 3. The CDR3 has 15 amino acids.

This clonotype was seen a few times. The V call is TRBV6-5, the J call TRBJ2-5; D gene uncertain. V lost 0 bases, J lost 0 bases, and 11 bases lay in between. The V gene's germline CDR1 is MNHEY and CDR2 SVGAGI. The CDR3 contains 16 residues. CDR3 sequence: CASSYSAAPYQETQYF. The CDR3, as DNA: TGTGCCAGCAGTTACTCCGCGGCCCCGTACCAAGAGACCCAGTACTTC.

The chain carries TRBV7-9 and TRBJ2-1; D might be TRBD1 (6 bases). V gave up 11 bases and J gave up 7 bases, with 15 bases separating them. The CDR3 is 12 amino acids. The germline CDR1 and CDR2 sequences are SEHNR and FQNEAQ (reference sequence). The CDR3 protein is CAGSTGKNEQFF. The CDR3, as DNA: TGTGCCGGATCTACAGGGAAGAATGAGCAGTTCTTC.

The chain is built from TRBV2 and TRBJ2-6; tentatively, D is TRBD1 (6 bases). CDR3 length: 18 residues. Looked up from germline, CDR1 is SNHLY and CDR2 is FYNNEI. Deletions cut 4 bases from V and 0 bases from J, with 16 bases between. CDR3 amino acids: CASSARITGHSGANVLTF. The CDR3 coding sequence is TGTGCCAGCAGTGCTCGAATAACAGGGCACTCTGGGGCCAACGTCCTGACTTTC. Complete variable domain (other parts from reference TRBV2 and TRBJ2-6): EPEVTQTPSHQVTQMGQEVILRCVPISNHLYFYWYRQILGQKVEFLVSFYNNEISEKSEIFDDQFSVERPDGSNFTLKIRSTKLEDSAMYFCASSARITGHSGANVLTFGAGSRLTVL.

This clonotype was detected only once. The CDR3 protein is CASKEGSEGYTF. The CDR3 DNA reads TGTGCCAGCAAGGAAGGTTCAGAAGGCTACACCTTC. The chain links TRBV2 to TRBJ1-2; D uncertain. Per germline, CDR1 SNHLY and CDR2 FYNNEI. V lost 7 bases, J lost 8 bases, and 14 bases lay in between. The length of the CDR3 is 12 residues.

CDR3 sequence reads: CASSLTDHNEQFF. The CDR3 nucleotides read TGCGCCAGCAGCTTGACAGACCACAATGAGCAGTTCTTC. This chain links TRBV5-1 with TRBJ2-1; no clear D. V dropped 1 base and J dropped 5 bases, with 7 bases sitting between them. The V gene's germline CDR1 is SGHRS and CDR2 YFSETQ. The CDR3 has 13 amino acids.

Here the CDR3 DNA reads TGTGCCAGCAGCTTGGTCCCGACCCAAGAGACCCAGTACTTC. This codes for CASSLVPTQETQYF. This chain links TRBV5-6 with TRBJ2-5; D is unclear. The V end was cut by 0 bases, the J end by 1 base, with 7 bases between. CDR1 SGHDT and CDR2 YYEEEE come from the germline V gene. The CDR3 covers 14 residues.

V is TRBV7-6 and J is TRBJ2-3; D is ambiguous. CDR1 and CDR2 (germline): SGHVS, FNYEAQ. The V end was cut by 8 bases, the J end by 2 bases, with 20 bases between. The CDR3 is made up of 16 amino acids. The DNA of the CDR3 is TGTGCCAGCCGCGACCCGTTATCGGGCTCCACAGATACGCAGTATTTT. It encodes CASRDPLSGSTDTQYF.

This clonotype was observed once. The V call is TRBV12-3 or TRBV12-4, the J call TRBJ1-2; tentatively, D is TRBD1 (6 bases). Trimming pared 4 bases from V and 5 bases from J, leaving 17 bases between. The CDR3 contains 15 residues. CDR3 protein: CASSSPGDKDYGYTF. The CDR3 DNA is TGTGCCAGCAGTTCCCCAGGGGACAAGGATTATGGCTACACCTTC.

The V gene is TRBV2, the J gene TRBJ2-5; D is possibly TRBD1 (6 bases). The germline CDR1 and CDR2 sequences are SNHLY and FYNNEI. V lost 1 base and J lost 1, with 10 bases in between. The CDR3 has 15 residues. The CDR3 nucleotides read TGTGCCAGCAGTGAAGATAACAGGGTCCAAGAGACCCAGTACTTC. The encoded protein is CASSEDNRVQETQYF.

V gene TRBV29-1 combines with J gene TRBJ2-3; D possibly corresponds to TRBD1 (6 bases). Germline assignment: CDR1 SQVTM and CDR2 ANQGSEA. This CDR3 region has 15 residues. With 0 bases removed from V and 6 bases from J, the gap between germline ends came to 16 bases. The DNA of the CDR3 is TGCAGCGTTGAAGATCGGCAGGGGAGTGGGGATACGCAGTATTTT. As protein: CSVEDRQGSGDTQYF.

This clonotype was detected a few times. The V gene is TRBV4-1, the J gene TRBJ2-3; 9 nucleotides align to TRBD2. V gave up 2 bases and J gave up 1 base; unmatched junction bases: 13. The CDR3 extends over 19 amino acids. In germline, CDR1 is MGHRA, CDR2 YSYEKL. The CDR3 DNA follows: TGCGCCAGCAGCCAAATAAGAGCGGGAGGTCAGGTTGGCACAGATACGCAGTATTTT. Its translation: CASSQIRAGGQVGTDTQYF.

The rearrangement uses TRBV10-2 and TRBJ1-2, with a weak D call TRBD1 (6 bases). This CDR3 contains 13 residues. Germline assignment: CDR1 WSHSY and CDR2 SAAADI. Trimming pared 6 bases from V and 5 bases from J, leaving 13 bases between. The CDR3 here is CASRQGWGYGYTF. CDR3 sequence (DNA): TGCGCCAGCAGACAGGGTTGGGGGTATGGCTACACCTTC.

The chain employs TRBV20-1 and TRBJ2-3; 7 positions agree with TRBD2. This CDR3 contains 14 residues. The V gene end was trimmed by 6 bases and the J gene end by 2 bases; junction bases not matched to a gene: 8. Germline V gene sequence: CDR1 DFQATT, CDR2 SNEGSKA (reference sequence). The CDR3 DNA follows: TGCAGTGCCCAGGACGGGAGGATCACAGATACGCAGTATTTT. Protein product: CSAQDGRITDTQYF.

V is TRBV7-2 and J is TRBJ1-2; the D gene is possibly TRBD1 (5 bases). This CDR3 contains 13 residues. Germline lookup yields CDR1 SGHTA and CDR2 FQGNSA. The V end lost 5 bases, the J end lost 8 bases, and 15 bases lay between the germline ends. Here the CDR3 reads CASSRGGGSGYTF. In DNA form, the CDR3 reads TGTGCCAGCAGCCGGGGGGGAGGGAGCGGCTACACCTTC.